This TCR beta chain is drawn from a study of T cells after posttransplantation cyclophosphamide. The table lists this clone with many counts. As yet, its antigen is unknown. This table comes from immunoSEQ multiplex PCR, and its TCRdb copy is limited to in-frame clones, with some not included. The sample has tens of thousands of clones, none seen only once. General study points: TRB clonality was highly associated with recipient CMV seropositivity and reactivation.

Germline V lookup: CDR1 MRHNA, CDR2 SNTAGT. CDR3 length: 13 amino acids. V gave up 3 bases and J gave up 1 base, with 5 bases separating them. The V and J genes are TRBV6-4 and TRBJ2-3, with D possibly TRBD1 on 5 matching bases. This receptor was taken from a woman between 25 and 40 years old in good health and a related stem cell transplant donor. The sequenced material came from PBMCs. The CDR3 region is CASSETGTDTQYF. DNA for the CDR3: TGTGCCAGCAGTGAGACAGGCACAGATACGCAGTATTTT.